The 16 T cell receptor beta chains listed next were all sequenced from one sample in a study of T cell responses to AZD1222 COVID-19 vaccine. The repertoire was sequenced with immunoSEQ multiplex PCR; TCRdb's copy has only in-frame clones and lacks some. This table holds roughly 69,000 clones, 75% to 90% found once. Material: peripheral blood, obtained 28 days after the second AZD1222 dose. The source of these receptors is an adult who received the AZD1222 COVID-19 vaccine.

The chain combines TRBV19 with TRBJ2-1; 12 nucleotides match TRBD2. The trim removed 8 bases at V and 6 bases at J, leaving 8 bases unmatched. The germline V gene has CDR1 LNHDA and CDR2 SQIVND (reference sequence). The CDR3 has 15 amino acids. The CDR3 loop reads CASSPSGGASNEQFF. DNA of the CDR3: TGTGCCAGTTCCCCTAGCGGGGGGGCGTCCAATGAGCAGTTCTTC. The whole variable domain, filled in from reference TRBV19 and TRBJ2-1, reads DGGITQSPKYLFRKEGQNVTLSCEQNLNHDAMYWYRQDPGQGLRLIYYSQIVNDFQKGDIAEGYSVSREKKESFPLTVTSAQKNPTAFYLCASSPSGGASNEQFFGPGTRLTVL.

This clone has a single count. This rearrangement joins TRBV3-1 (or the pseudogene TRBV3-2) to TRBJ2-2, with TRBD2 matching 14 bases. CDR3 length equals 16 residues. With V trimmed by 1 base and J by 6 bases, 1 base remained unmatched. From germline, CDR1 is LGHDT and CDR2 YNNKEL (reference sequence). Here the CDR3 reads CASSQGTSGGSGELFF. The CDR3 DNA reads as TGTGCCAGCAGCCAAGGGACTAGCGGGGGGTCCGGGGAGCTGTTTTTT.

The chain couples TRBV4-1 to TRBJ1-5, with unresolved D. Germline CDR1 reads MGHRA; CDR2 reads YSYEKL. The V end was cut by 2 bases, the J end by 0 bases, with 5 bases between. The CDR3 spans 14 residues. This chain's CDR3 is CASSQQDSNQPQHF. DNA for the CDR3: TGCGCCAGCAGCCAACAGGATAGCAATCAGCCCCAGCATTTT.

The V call is TRBV27, the J call TRBJ1-4, with 8 bases aligning to TRBD1. From germline, CDR1 is MNHEY and CDR2 SMNVEV (reference sequence). The CDR3 totals 17 residues. J was trimmed by 0 bases and V by 5 bases; bases with no gene match: 8. CDR3 DNA: TGTGCCAGCAGTCCGCGGACAGGGAGGGCAACTAATGAAAAACTGTTTTTT. As protein: CASSPRTGRATNEKLFF. The full variable domain, rest sourced from reference TRBV27 and TRBJ1-4, is EAQVTQNPRYLITVTGKKLTVTCSQNMNHEYMSWYRQDPGLGLRQIYYSMNVEVTDKGDVPEGYKVSRKEKRNFPLILESPSPNQTSLYFCASSPRTGRATNEKLFFGSGTQLSVL.

The chain uses TRBV6-5 and TRBJ1-5, with D perhaps matching TRBD1 (6 bases). The CDR3 consists of 15 residues. Per germline, CDR1 MNHEY and CDR2 SVGAGI. With 0 bases removed from V and 8 bases from J, the gap between germline ends came to 14 bases. DNA of the CDR3: TGTGCCAGCAGTTACTCGTGGGGGGCTCTAGAGCCCCAGCATTTT. The encoded protein is CASSYSWGALEPQHF.

This clone showed up just once. V is TRBV5-6 and J is TRBJ1-5; D is uncertain. Trimming cost V 1 base and J 1 base, with 6 bases left between them. The length of the CDR3 is 14 residues. Germline lookup yields CDR1 SGHDT and CDR2 YYEEEE. As DNA, the CDR3 is TGTGCCAGCAGCTTGTTTACCAGCAATCAGCCCCAGCATTTT. Translation: CASSLFTSNQPQHF.

The chain employs TRBV19 and TRBJ2-7; weak D call: TRBD2 (5 bases). The germline gives CDR1 LNHDA, CDR2 SQIVND (reference sequence). V shed 6 bases and J shed 6 bases, with 15 bases lying between them. The CDR3 length is 13 residues. The CDR3, as DNA: TGTGCCAGTAGCCTACGAGCGGAAGCCGAGCAGTACTTC. Its translation: CASSLRAEAEQYF. Complete variable domain (other parts from reference TRBV19 and TRBJ2-7): DGGITQSPKYLFRKEGQNVTLSCEQNLNHDAMYWYRQDPGQGLRLIYYSQIVNDFQKGDIAEGYSVSREKKESFPLTVTSAQKNPTAFYLCASSLRAEAEQYFGPGTRLTVT.

V usage is TRBV10-3 and J usage is TRBJ2-2, with 11 bases matching TRBD2. Germline values: CDR1 ENHRY, CDR2 SYGVKD. The CDR3 sequence is 16 residues long. V shed 4 bases and J 6 bases; nucleotides not matched to a gene: 7. CDR3 loop: CAISGTSGGDAGELFF. The CDR3 DNA is TGTGCCATCAGTGGAACTAGCGGGGGAGATGCCGGGGAGCTGTTTTTT.

The J gene is TRBJ2-5, the V gene TRBV6-6; 8 nucleotides match TRBD1. The CDR3 has 16 amino acids. Germline-derived CDR1 and CDR2 are MNHNY and SVGAGI (reference sequence). V shed 0 bases, J shed 4 bases, and the junction held 7 bases outside the gene matches. CDR3: CASSYSDPDRVETQYF. The CDR3 DNA reads as TGTGCCAGCAGTTACTCCGACCCGGACAGGGTAGAGACCCAGTACTTC.

J is TRBJ2-2 and V is TRBV6-6, with D perhaps TRBD2 (6 bases). Trimming left V 4 bases short and J 0 bases short, with 12 bases between. CDR3 length: 16 amino acids. Germline CDR1 MNHNY, CDR2 SVGAGI (reference sequence). This CDR3 reads CASSWGGLTNTGELFF. DNA of the CDR3: TGTGCCAGCAGTTGGGGAGGCCTCACGAACACCGGGGAGCTGTTTTTT.

The chain joins TRBV3-1 (or the pseudogene TRBV3-2) to TRBJ1-5; TRBD1 is a possible D gene (5 bases). CDR1 is LGHDT and CDR2 is YNNKEL in the germline V gene (reference sequence). Trimming removed 0 bases at V and 6 bases at J, with 9 bases between. CDR3 size: 14 residues. The CDR3 nucleotides read TGTGCCAGCAGCCAAGATTGGGGGAGTCAGCCCCAGCATTTT. Translating it yields CASSQDWGSQPQHF.

The chain recombines TRBV5-1 with TRBJ2-3; 13 nucleotides align to TRBD2. CDR1 is SGHRS and CDR2 is YFSETQ in the germline V gene. V was pared by 4 bases and J by 2 bases, with 13 bases of the junction left unmatched. The CDR3 totals 19 residues. DNA for the CDR3: TGCGCCAGCAGCAGAAGCACTAGCGGGGGGGCCGGACACACAGATACGCAGTATTTT. This codes for CASSRSTSGGAGHTDTQYF.

This sequence joins TRBV5-1 and TRBJ2-7, with 9 nucleotides matching TRBD1. Germline values: CDR1 SGHRS, CDR2 YFSETQ. J was trimmed by 5 bases and V by 4 bases; bases with no gene match: 7. The length of the CDR3 is 14 residues. CDR3 in amino acids: CASSPGQGGHEQYF. The CDR3 nucleotides are TGCGCCAGCAGCCCGGGACAGGGAGGGCACGAGCAGTACTTC. The complete variable domain, with remaining parts taken from reference TRBV5-1 and TRBJ2-7, reads KAGVTQTPRYLIKTRGQQVTLSCSPISGHRSVSWYQQTPGQGLQFLFEYFSETQRNKGNFPGRFSGRQFSNSRSEMNVSTLELGDSALYLCASSPGQGGHEQYFGPGTRLTVT.

The chain recombines TRBV29-1 with TRBJ1-4; D remains ambiguous. This CDR3 has 13 amino acids. Germline V gene data show CDR1 as SQVTM and CDR2 as ANQGSEA. The V end lost 3 bases, the J end lost 7 bases, and 12 bases lay between the germline ends. The CDR3 DNA is TGCAGCGTTGAGGAGGATGTTGGTGAAAAACTGTTTTTT. Amino acid sequence: CSVEEDVGEKLFF.

This CDR3 is CASSLGQGNTEAFF. The CDR3 DNA reads TGTGCCAGCTCACTAGGACAGGGGAACACTGAAGCTTTCTTT. This chain connects TRBV18 to TRBJ1-1, with TRBD1 identical over 8 bases. From germline, CDR1 is KGHSH and CDR2 LQKENI. J was trimmed by 1 base and V by 4 bases; bases with no gene match: 2. The CDR3 runs to 14 residues.

This clone was detected once. This rearrangement joins TRBV6-1 to TRBJ1-3; TRBD1 agrees at 10 bases. The CDR3 runs to 16 residues. V was pared by 3 bases and J by 0 bases, with 2 bases of the junction left unmatched. Germline-derived CDR1 and CDR2 are MNHNS and SASEGT. CDR3 DNA: TGTGCCAGCAGTGAGGGACAGGGGCACTCTGGAAACACCATATATTTT. This codes for CASSEGQGHSGNTIYF.